Included here is one T cell receptor beta chain sequence, with context. Its matching antigen is unknown. The data originate from a study of OX40 agonist ivuxolimab in advanced cancers. Study outcomes and limitations: Among the nonresponders, some also had low normalized T-cell clonal expansion.

The protocol was immunoSEQ multiplex PCR, while the TCRdb copy is restricted to in-frame clones and leaves out a portion. The sample contains about 53,000 clones, 70% to 80% of which appear only once. The source of this sequence is an adult with an advanced solid tumor such as melanoma, head and neck, liver or kidney cancer. This specimen was CD4+ or CD8+ T cells sorted from blood, taken in a trial of the OX40 agonist ivuxolimab.

The CDR3 protein is CASSGNVDSPLHF. CDR3 coding DNA: TGTGCCAGCAGTGGTAATGTCGATTCACCCCTCCACTTT. V gene TRBV9 combines with J gene TRBJ1-6, with D hard to call. The ends were cut back, 5 bases at V and 8 bases at J, with 11 bases in the middle. The CDR3 spans 13 residues. Germline lookup yields CDR1 SGDLS and CDR2 YYNGEE.